This TCR beta chain was recovered during a study of blood T cell repertoires in COVID-19. The CDR3 runs to 14 residues. The V segment lost 6 bases and the J segment 3 bases; nucleotides outside the gene matches: 5. The V gene's germline CDR1 is MNHEY and CDR2 SVGAGI. Original processing methods: Scientists estimated how many nucleated cells there were by amplifying reference gene primers. Method: immunoSEQ multiplex PCR; TCRdb's copy keeps in-frame clones and lacks some. The V and J calls and clone size were taken over from that table, and D and trimming were inferred from the DNA. This table has about 80,000 clones, about 87% appearing once.

Sequencing was done on a sample of peripheral blood. This clonotype was obtained from a woman older than 75 with acute or convalescent COVID-19. This chain links TRBV6-5 with TRBJ2-1; TRBD2 matches at 7 bases. The CDR3 sequence: CASSKAGYYNEQFF. The CDR3 DNA reads as TGTGCCAGCAGCAAAGCGGGATACTACAATGAGCAGTTCTTC.